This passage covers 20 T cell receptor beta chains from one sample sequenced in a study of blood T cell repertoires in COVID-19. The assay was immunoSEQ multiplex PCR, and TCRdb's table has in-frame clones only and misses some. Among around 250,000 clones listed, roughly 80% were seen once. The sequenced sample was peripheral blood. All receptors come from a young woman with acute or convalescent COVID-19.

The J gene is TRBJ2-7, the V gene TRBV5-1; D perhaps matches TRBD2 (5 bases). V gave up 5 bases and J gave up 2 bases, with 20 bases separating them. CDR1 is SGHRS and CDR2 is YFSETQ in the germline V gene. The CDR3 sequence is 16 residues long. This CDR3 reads CASSLWGKAGAYEQYF. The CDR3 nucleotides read TGCGCCAGCAGTCTGTGGGGAAAAGCCGGGGCCTACGAGCAGTACTTC.

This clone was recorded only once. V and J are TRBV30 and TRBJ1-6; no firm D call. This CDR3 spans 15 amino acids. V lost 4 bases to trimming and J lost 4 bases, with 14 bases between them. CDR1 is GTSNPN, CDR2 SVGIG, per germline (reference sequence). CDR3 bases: TGTGCCTGGACCCCCTTGGCAGGTTATAATTCACCCCTCCACTTT. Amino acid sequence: CAWTPLAGYNSPLHF.

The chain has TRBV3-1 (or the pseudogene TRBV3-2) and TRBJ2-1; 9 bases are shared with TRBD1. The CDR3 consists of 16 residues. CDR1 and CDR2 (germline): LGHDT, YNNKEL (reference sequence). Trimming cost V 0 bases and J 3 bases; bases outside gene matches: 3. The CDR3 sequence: CASSQDGDRDYNEQFF. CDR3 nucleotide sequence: TGTGCCAGCAGCCAAGATGGGGACAGGGACTACAATGAGCAGTTCTTC.

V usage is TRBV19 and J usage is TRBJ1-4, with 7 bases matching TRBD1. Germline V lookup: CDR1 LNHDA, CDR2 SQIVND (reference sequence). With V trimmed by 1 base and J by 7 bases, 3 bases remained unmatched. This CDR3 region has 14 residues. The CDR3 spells CASSIGQGVEKLFF. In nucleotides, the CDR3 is TGTGCCAGTAGTATAGGGCAGGGGGTTGAAAAACTGTTTTTT.

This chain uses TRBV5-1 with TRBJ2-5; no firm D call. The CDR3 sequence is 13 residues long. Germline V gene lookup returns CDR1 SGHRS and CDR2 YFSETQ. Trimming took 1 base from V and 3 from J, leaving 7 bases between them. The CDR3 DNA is TGCGCCAGCAGCTTGAGTGCGGAAGAGACCCAGTACTTC. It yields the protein CASSLSAEETQYF.

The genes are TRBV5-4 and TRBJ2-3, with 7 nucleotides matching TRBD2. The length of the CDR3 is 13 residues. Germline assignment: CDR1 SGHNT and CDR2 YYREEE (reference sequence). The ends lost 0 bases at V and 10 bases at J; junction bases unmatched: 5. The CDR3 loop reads CASSLGGGRSQYF. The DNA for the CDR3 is TGTGCCAGCAGCTTGGGGGGCGGGAGATCGCAGTATTTT.

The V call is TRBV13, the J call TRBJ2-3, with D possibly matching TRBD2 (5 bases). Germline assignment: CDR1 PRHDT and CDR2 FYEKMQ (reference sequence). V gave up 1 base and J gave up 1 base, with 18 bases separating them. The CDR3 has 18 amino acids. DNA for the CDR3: TGTGCCAGCAGCTTAGTTCCAGGCCTATCCGGGGGCACAGATACGCAGTATTTT. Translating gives CASSLVPGLSGGTDTQYF.

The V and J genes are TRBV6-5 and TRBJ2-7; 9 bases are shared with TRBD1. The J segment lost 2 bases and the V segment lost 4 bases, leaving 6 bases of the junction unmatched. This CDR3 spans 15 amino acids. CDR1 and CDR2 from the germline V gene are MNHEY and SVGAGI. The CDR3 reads CASSLDRGVTYEQYF. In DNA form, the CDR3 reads TGTGCCAGCAGTTTGGACAGGGGAGTAACCTACGAGCAGTACTTC.

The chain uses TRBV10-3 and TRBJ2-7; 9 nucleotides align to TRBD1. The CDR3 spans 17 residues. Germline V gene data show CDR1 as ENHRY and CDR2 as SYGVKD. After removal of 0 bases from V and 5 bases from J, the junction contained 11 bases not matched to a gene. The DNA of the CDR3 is TGTGCCATCAGTGAGTCGATTTCGGGACAGGGTGTCAACGAGCAGTACTTC. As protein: CAISESISGQGVNEQYF.

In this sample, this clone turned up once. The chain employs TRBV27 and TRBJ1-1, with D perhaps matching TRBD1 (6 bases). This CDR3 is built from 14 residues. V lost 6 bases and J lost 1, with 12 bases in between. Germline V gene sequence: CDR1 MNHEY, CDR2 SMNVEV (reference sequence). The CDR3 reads CASRPGVTNTEAFF. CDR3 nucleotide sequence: TGTGCCAGCAGGCCAGGGGTTACGAACACTGAAGCTTTCTTT.

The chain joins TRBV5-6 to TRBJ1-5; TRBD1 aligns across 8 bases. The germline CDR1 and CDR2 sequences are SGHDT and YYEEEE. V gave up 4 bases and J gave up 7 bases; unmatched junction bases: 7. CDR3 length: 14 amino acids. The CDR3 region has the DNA TGTGCCAGCAGCCGAGGACAGGGAAGCCAGCCCCAGCATTTT. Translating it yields CASSRGQGSQPQHF.

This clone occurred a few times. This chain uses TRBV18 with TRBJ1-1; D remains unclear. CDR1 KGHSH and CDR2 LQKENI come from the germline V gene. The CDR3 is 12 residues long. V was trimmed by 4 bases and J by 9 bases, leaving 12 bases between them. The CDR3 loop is CASSRDREKAFF. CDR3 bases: TGTGCCAGCTCACGAGATCGGGAGAAAGCTTTCTTT.

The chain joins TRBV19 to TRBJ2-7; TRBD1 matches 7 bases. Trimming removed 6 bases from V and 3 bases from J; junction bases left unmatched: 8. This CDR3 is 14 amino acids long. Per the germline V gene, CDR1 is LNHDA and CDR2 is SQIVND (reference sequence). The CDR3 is CASSRTGEVYEQYF. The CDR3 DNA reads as TGTGCCAGTAGCCGGACAGGCGAAGTCTACGAGCAGTACTTC.

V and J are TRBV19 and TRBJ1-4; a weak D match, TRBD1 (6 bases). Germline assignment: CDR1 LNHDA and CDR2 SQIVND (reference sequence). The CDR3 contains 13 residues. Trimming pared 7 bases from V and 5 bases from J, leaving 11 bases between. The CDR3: CASTHGQNEKLFF. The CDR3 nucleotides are TGTGCCAGTACCCATGGACAGAATGAAAAACTGTTTTTT.

CDR3 sequence: CASSDRGIEGYTF. The DNA for the CDR3 is TGTGCCAGTAGTGATCGGGGAATCGAAGGCTACACCTTC. V is TRBV19 and J is TRBJ1-2; D remains ambiguous. V was clipped by 5 bases and J by 8 bases, with 15 bases between them. This CDR3 has 13 amino acids. Germline CDR1 is LNHDA and CDR2 is SQIVND (reference sequence). Complete variable domain (other parts from reference TRBV19 and TRBJ1-2): DGGITQSPKYLFRKEGQNVTLSCEQNLNHDAMYWYRQDPGQGLRLIYYSQIVNDFQKGDIAEGYSVSREKKESFPLTVTSAQKNPTAFYLCASSDRGIEGYTFGSGTRLTVV.

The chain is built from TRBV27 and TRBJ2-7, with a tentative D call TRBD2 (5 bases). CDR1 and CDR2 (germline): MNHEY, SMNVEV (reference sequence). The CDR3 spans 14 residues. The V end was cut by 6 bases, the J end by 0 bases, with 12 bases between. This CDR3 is CASSDGVPSYEQYF. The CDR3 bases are TGTGCCAGCAGCGACGGGGTTCCCTCCTACGAGCAGTACTTC.

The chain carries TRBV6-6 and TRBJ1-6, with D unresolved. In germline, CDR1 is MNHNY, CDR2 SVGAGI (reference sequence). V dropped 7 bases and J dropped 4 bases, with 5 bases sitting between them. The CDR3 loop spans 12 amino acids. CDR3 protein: CASTGYNSPLHF. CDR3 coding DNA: TGTGCCAGCACAGGTTATAATTCACCCCTCCACTTT.

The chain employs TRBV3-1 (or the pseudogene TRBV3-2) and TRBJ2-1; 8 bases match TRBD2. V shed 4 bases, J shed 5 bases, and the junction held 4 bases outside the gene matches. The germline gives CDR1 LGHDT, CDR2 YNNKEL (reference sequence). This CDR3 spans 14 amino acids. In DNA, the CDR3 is TGTGCCAGCAGCCGCTCACTAGCGGACAATGAGCAGTTCTTC. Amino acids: CASSRSLADNEQFF.

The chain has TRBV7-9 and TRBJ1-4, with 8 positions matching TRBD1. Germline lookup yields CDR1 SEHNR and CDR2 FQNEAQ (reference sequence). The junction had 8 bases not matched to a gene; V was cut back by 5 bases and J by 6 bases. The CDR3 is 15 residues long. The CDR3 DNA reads TGTGCCAGCAGCCGAAGCAGGGGGCACTATGAAAAACTGTTTTTT. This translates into CASSRSRGHYEKLFF.

The CDR3 sequence: CASGGGRTEETQYF. DNA of the CDR3: TGCGCCAGCGGGGGAGGCAGGACGGAAGAGACCCAGTACTTC. The chain is built from TRBV10-1 and TRBJ2-5; D perhaps matches TRBD2 (6 bases). This CDR3 region has 14 residues. Germline values: CDR1 WNHNN, CDR2 SYGVQD (reference sequence). V lost 8 bases and J lost 3, with 16 bases in between.